The present T cell receptor (beta chain) was sequenced within a study of shared clonotypes between healthy human individuals. Study outcomes and limitations: It was only blood that was sampled, and tissue repertoires likely differ.

A remark on this clone: Antigen specificity is unknown.

Within Nashville, Tennessee resided all donors, each a Caucasian adult. Original processing notes: ImmunoSEQ junction-only sequences lacked quality scores, so their filtering differed. Assay used: immunoSEQ multiplex PCR; TCRdb lists only in-frame clones, some missing. From that table come the V and J calls and clone size; the DNA was used to work out D and trimming. The sample lists about 480,000 clones, 79% occurring once. The CDR3 has 16 amino acids. After removal of 0 bases from V and 2 bases from J, the junction contained 7 bases not matched to a gene. Germline CDR1 SGHDT, CDR2 YYEEEE. The chain has TRBV5-6 and TRBJ2-7; 8 nucleotides line up with TRBD1. The sequenced sample consisted of PBMCs. The sequence derives from a woman in her thirties or forties in good health. Some clones in this sample may be carry-over from other donors' samples. This CDR3 reads CASSLGWGQVPYEQYF. The CDR3 DNA sequence: TGTGCCAGCAGCTTGGGATGGGGACAGGTCCCCTACGAGCAGTACTTC.